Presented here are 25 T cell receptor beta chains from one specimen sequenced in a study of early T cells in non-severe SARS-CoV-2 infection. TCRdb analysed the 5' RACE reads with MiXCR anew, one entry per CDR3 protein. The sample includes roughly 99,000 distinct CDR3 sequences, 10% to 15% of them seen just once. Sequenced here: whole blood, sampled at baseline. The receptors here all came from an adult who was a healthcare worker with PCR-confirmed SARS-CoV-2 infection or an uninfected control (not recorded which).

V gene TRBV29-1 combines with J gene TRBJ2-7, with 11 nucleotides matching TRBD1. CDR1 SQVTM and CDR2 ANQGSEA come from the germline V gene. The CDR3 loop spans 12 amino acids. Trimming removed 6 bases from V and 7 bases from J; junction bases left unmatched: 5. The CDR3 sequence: CSVGQGAGEQYF. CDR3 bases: TGCAGCGTAGGACAGGGGGCAGGTGAGCAGTACTTC.

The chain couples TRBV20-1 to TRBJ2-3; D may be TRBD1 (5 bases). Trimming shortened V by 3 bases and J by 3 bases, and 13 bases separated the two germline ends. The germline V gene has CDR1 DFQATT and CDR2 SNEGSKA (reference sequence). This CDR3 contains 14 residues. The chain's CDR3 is CSARRQGNTDTQYF. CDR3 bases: TGCAGTGCTAGGCGGCAGGGAAATACAGATACGCAGTATTTT.

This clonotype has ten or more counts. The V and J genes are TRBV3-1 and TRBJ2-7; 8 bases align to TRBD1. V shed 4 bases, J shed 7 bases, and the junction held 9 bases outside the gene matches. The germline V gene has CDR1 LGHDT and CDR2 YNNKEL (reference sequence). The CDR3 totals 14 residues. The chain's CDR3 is CASSRRQGTGEQYF. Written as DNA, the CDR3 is TGTGCCAGCAGCCGCCGACAGGGGACTGGAGAGCAGTACTTC.

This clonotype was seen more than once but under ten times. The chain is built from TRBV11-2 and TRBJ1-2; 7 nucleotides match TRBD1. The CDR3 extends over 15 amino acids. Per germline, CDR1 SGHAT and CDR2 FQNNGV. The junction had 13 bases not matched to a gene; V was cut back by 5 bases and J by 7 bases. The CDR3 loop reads CASSLQGGLSFGYTF. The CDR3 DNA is TGTGCCAGCAGCCTCCAGGGGGGGCTTTCGTTTGGCTACACCTTC.

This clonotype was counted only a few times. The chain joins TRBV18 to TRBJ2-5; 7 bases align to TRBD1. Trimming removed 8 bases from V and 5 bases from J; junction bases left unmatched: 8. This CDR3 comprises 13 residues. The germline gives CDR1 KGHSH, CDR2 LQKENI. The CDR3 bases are TGTGCCAGCGAGCAGACAGGGCTGGAGACCCAGTACTTC. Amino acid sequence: CASEQTGLETQYF.

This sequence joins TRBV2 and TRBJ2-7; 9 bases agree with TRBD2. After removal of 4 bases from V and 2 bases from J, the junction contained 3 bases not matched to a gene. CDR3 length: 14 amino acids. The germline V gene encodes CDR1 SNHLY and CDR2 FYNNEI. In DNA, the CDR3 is TGTGCCAGCAGTGTAGCGGGGGCCCCCTACGAGCAGTACTTC. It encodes CASSVAGAPYEQYF. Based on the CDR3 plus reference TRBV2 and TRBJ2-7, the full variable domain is EPEVTQTPSHQVTQMGQEVILRCVPISNHLYFYWYRQILGQKVEFLVSFYNNEISEKSEIFDDQFSVERPDGSNFTLKIRSTKLEDSAMYFCASSVAGAPYEQYFGPGTRLTVT.

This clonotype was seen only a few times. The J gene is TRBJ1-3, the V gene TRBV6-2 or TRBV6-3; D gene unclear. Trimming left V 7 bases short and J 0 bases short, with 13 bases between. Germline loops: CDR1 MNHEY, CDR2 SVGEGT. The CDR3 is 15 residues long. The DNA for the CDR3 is TGTGCCAGCACCCCTCCAGTGATCTCTGGAAACACCATATATTTT. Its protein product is CASTPPVISGNTIYF.

The CDR3 DNA reads as TGTGCCATCAGTGTTCTACAGCCGGCTTCCGGCGGTGAGCAGTTCTTC. It translates to CAISVLQPASGGEQFF. The chain joins TRBV10-3 to TRBJ2-1; unclear D gene. The CDR3 runs to 16 residues. The V gene's germline CDR1 is ENHRY and CDR2 SYGVKD. V lost 4 bases, J lost 9 bases, and 22 bases lay in between.

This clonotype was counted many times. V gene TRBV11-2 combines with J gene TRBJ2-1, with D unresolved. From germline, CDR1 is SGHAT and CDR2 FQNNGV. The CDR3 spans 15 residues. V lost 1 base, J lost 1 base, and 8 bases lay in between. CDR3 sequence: CASSLGPGSYNEQFF. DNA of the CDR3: TGTGCCAGCAGCTTAGGTCCCGGATCCTACAATGAGCAGTTCTTC.

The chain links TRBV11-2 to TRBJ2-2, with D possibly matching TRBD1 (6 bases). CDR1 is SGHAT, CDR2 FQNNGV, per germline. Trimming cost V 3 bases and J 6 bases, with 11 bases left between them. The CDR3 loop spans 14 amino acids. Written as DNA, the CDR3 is TGTGCCAGCAGCTTGAATCCAGGGGCCGGGGAGCTGTTTTTT. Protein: CASSLNPGAGELFF.

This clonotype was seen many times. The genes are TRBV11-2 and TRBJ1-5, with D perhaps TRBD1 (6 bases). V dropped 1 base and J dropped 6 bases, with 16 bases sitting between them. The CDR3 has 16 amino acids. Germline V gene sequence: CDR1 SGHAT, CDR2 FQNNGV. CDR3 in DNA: TGTGCCAGCAGCTTAGGGTCTGGAGGGGGTAGTCAGCCCCAGCATTTT. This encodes CASSLGSGGGSQPQHF.

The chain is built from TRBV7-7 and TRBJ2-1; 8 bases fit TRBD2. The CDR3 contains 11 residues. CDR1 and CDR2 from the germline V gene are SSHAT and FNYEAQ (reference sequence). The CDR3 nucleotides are TGTGCTAGCGGGAACTACAATGAGCAGTTCTTC. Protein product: CASGNYNEQFF.

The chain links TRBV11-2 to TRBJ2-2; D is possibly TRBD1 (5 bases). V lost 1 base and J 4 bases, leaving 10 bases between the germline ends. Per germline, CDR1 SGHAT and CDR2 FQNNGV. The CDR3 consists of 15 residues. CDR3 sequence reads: CASSLGAGPTGELFF. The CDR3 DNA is TGTGCCAGCAGCTTAGGGGCAGGGCCCACCGGGGAGCTGTTTTTT. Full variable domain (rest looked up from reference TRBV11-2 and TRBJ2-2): EAGVAQSPRYKIIEKRQSVAFWCNPISGHATLYWYQQILGQGPKLLIQFQNNGVVDDSQLPKDRFSAERLKGVDSTLKIQPAKLEDSAVYLCASSLGAGPTGELFFGEGSRLTVL.

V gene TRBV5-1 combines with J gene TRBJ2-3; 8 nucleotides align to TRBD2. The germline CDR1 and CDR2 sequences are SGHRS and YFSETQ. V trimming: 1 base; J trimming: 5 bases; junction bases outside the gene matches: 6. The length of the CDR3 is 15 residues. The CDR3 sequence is CASSLSAGVRDTQYF. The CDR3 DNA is TGCGCCAGCAGCTTGTCAGCGGGGGTAAGAGATACGCAGTATTTT.

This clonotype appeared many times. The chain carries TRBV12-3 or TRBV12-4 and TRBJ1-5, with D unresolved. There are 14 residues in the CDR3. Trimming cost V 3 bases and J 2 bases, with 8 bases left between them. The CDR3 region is CASSFRQGNQPQHF. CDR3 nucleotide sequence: TGTGCCAGCAGTTTCAGGCAGGGCAATCAGCCCCAGCATTTT.

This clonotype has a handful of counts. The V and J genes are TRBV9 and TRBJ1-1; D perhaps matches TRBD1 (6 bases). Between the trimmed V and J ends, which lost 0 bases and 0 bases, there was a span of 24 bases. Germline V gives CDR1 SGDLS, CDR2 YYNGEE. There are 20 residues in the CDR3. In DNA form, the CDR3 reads TGTGCCAGCAGCGTAGTTTGCAGGGGTCCCTGCTTCTGGGTGAACACTGAAGCTTTCTTT. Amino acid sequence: CASSVVCRGPCFWVNTEAFF.

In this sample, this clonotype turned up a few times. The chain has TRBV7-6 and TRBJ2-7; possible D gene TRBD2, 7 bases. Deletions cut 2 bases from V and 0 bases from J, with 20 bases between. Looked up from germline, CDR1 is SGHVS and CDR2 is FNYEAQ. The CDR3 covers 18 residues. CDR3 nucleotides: TGTGCCAGCAGCTTAAGTAAATTAGGGGGGGTTAACTCCTACGAGCAGTACTTC. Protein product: CASSLSKLGGVNSYEQYF.

The CDR3, as DNA: TGTGCCAGCAGCTTATCTCCGAGGGACCAGCAGTTCTTC. It is translated as CASSLSPRDQQFF. The chain employs TRBV7-6 and TRBJ2-1; either TRBD1 or TRBD2 may fit D (5 bases each). Germline CDR1 SGHVS, CDR2 FNYEAQ. V lost 2 bases, J lost 11 bases, and 13 bases lay in between. This CDR3 has 13 residues.

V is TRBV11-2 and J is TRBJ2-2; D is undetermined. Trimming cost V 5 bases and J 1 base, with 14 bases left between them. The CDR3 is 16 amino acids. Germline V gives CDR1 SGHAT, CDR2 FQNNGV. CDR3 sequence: CASSGQGQKNTGELFF. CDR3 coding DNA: TGTGCCAGCAGCGGTCAAGGGCAGAAGAACACCGGGGAGCTGTTTTTT. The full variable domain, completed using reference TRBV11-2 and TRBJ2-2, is EAGVAQSPRYKIIEKRQSVAFWCNPISGHATLYWYQQILGQGPKLLIQFQNNGVVDDSQLPKDRFSAERLKGVDSTLKIQPAKLEDSAVYLCASSGQGQKNTGELFFGEGSRLTVL.

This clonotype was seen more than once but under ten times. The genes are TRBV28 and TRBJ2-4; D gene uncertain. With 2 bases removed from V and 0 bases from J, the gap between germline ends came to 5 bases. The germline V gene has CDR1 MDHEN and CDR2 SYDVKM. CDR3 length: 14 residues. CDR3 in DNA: TGTGCCAGCAGTTTAAGGCTAGCCAAAAACATTCAGTACTTC. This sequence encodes CASSLRLAKNIQYF. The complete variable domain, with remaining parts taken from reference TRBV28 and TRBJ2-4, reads DVKVTQSSRYLVKRTGEKVFLECVQDMDHENMFWYRQDPGLGLRLIYFSYDVKMKEKGDIPEGYSVSREKKERFSLILESASTNQTSMYLCASSLRLAKNIQYFGAGTRLSVL.

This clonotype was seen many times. The CDR3 coding sequence is TGTGCCAGCAGTCCGCCGGAGGGGGCGTTCCGGGAGCAGTACTTC. Translation gives CASSPPEGAFREQYF. V gene TRBV6-5 combines with J gene TRBJ2-7, with D possibly TRBD1 on 7 matching bases. CDR1 is MNHEY and CDR2 is SVGAGI in the germline V gene. The CDR3 has 15 residues. V was trimmed by 5 bases and J by 7 bases, leaving 21 bases between them.

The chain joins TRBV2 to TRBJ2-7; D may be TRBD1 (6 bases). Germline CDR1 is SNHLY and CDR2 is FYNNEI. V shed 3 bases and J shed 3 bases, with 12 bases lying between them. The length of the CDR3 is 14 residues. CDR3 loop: CASSDWTANYEQYF. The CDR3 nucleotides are TGTGCCAGCAGTGATTGGACAGCCAACTACGAGCAGTACTTC.

The CDR3 sequence: CASSVGQGRTYNEQFF. CDR3 nucleotides: TGTGCCAGCAGCGTAGGACAGGGAAGGACCTACAATGAGCAGTTCTTC. This chain connects TRBV9 to TRBJ2-1, with 7 bases aligning to TRBD1. The CDR3 contains 16 residues. Germline V gene sequence: CDR1 SGDLS, CDR2 YYNGEE. The V gene end was trimmed by 0 bases and the J gene end by 2 bases; junction bases not matched to a gene: 5.

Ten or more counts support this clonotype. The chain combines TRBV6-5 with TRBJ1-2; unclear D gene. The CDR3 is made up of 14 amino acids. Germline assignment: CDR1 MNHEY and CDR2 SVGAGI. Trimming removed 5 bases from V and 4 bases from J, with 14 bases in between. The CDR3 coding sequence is TGTGCCAGCAGTCCCCTTCGGCACTTCTATGGCTACACCTTC. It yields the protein CASSPLRHFYGYTF.

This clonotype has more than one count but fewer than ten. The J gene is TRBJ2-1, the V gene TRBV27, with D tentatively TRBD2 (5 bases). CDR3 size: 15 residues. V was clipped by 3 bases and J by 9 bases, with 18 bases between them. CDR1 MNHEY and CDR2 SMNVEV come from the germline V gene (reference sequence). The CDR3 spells CASSLRLARGIEQFF. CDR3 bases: TGTGCCAGCAGTTTGCGGCTAGCTCGGGGAATTGAGCAGTTCTTC.